Described below is a single T cell receptor (beta chain) sequence and its context. Antigen: not known. This sample is part of a study of shared clonotypes between healthy human individuals. General study findings and limits: The generation probabilities recorded for non-shared clonotypes fell below those of clonotypes shared by all four donors. Sequencing depth was a factor that was expected to affect clonotype sharing among donors.

V gave up 1 base and J gave up 6 bases; unmatched junction bases: 11. The CDR3 contains 17 residues. CDR1 and CDR2 from the germline V gene are MNHEY and SMNVEV (reference sequence). Terminally differentiated effector memory CD45RA+ cells were excluded by CCR7 positive selection of CD45RO-negative cells. Using immunoSEQ multiplex PCR, the repertoire was profiled, and TCRdb retains in-frame clones only, with some absent. The data contain under 700,000 clones, approximately 95% of them singletons. The chain employs TRBV27 and TRBJ2-2; 7 nucleotides match TRBD1. The specimen sequenced was naive CD8+ T cells sorted from blood. This TCR was recovered from a woman in her twenties or thirties in good health. The CDR3 loop is CASSLFKGRTGAGELFF. The CDR3 DNA reads TGTGCCAGCAGTTTATTTAAAGGCCGAACAGGGGCCGGGGAGCTGTTTTTT.